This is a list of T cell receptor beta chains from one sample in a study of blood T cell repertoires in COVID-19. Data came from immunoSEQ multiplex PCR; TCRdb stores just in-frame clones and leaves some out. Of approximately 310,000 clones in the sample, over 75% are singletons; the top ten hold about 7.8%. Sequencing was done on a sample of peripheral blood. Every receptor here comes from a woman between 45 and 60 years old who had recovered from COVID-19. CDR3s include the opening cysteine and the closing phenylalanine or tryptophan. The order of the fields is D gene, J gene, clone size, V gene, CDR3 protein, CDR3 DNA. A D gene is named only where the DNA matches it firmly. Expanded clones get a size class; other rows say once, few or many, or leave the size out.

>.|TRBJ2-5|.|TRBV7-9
CASSEGAFMAETQYF
TGTGCCAGCAGCGAAGGGGCCTTTATGGCCGAGACCCAGTACTTC
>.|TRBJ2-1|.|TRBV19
CASSISVNEQFF
TGTGCCAGTAGTATTTCAGTAAATGAGCAGTTCTTC
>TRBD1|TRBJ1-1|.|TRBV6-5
CASTVDRGPTEAFF
TGTGCCAGCACCGTCGACAGGGGGCCCACTGAAGCTTTCTTT
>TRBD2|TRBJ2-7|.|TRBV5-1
CASSLIAGGPNEQYF
TGCGCCAGCAGCTTGATTGCGGGGGGGCCAAACGAGCAGTACTTC
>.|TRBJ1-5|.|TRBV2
CASSVGRINLGPQHF
TGTGCCAGCAGTGTAGGCAGGATAAATCTGGGGCCCCAGCATTTT
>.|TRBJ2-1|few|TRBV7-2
CASSAAYNEQFF
TGTGCCAGCAGCGCAGCCTACAATGAGCAGTTCTTC
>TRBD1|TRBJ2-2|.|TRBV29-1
CSVVEGGAGELFF
TGCAGCGTTGTGGAAGGGGGCGCCGGGGAGCTGTTTTTT
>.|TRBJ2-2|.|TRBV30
CAWSTNTGELFF
TGTGCCTGGAGTACAAACACCGGGGAGCTGTTTTTT
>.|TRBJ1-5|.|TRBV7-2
CASSLAGGFNQPQHF
TGTGCCAGCAGCTTAGCAGGGGGATTCAATCAGCCCCAGCATTTT
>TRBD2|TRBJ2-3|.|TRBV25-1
CASSGRLAGNTDTQYF
TGTGCCAGCAGTGGTAGACTAGCGGGGAACACAGATACGCAGTATTTT
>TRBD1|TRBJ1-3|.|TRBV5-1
CASRPSGTAGNTIYF
TGCGCCAGCAGACCTTCCGGGACAGCTGGAAACACCATATATTTT
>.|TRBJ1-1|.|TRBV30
CAWRYGKNTEAFF
TGTGCCTGGAGGTACGGGAAAAACACTGAAGCTTTCTTT
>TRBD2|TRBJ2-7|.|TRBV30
CAWSVQRGGSYEQYF
TGTGCCTGGAGTGTACAACGCGGGGGATCCTACGAGCAGTACTTC
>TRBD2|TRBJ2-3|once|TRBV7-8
CASKLAGYTDTQYF
TGTGCCAGCAAACTAGCGGGATACACAGATACGCAGTATTTT
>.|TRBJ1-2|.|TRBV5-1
CASSGETGTNYGYTF
TGCGCCAGCAGCGGAGAGACAGGAACTAACTATGGCTACACCTTC
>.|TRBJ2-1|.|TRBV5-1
CASSLAPNYNEQFF
TGCGCCAGCAGCTTGGCCCCAAACTACAATGAGCAGTTCTTC
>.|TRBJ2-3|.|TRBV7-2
CASSFSSDTQYF
TGTGCCAGCAGCTTCTCCTCCGATACGCAGTATTTT
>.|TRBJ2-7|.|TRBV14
CASSQGRGNEQYF
TGTGCCAGCAGCCAAGGCAGGGGCAACGAGCAGTACTTC
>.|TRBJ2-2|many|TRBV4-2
CASSQVAGLSNTGELFF
TGTGCCAGCAGCCAAGTAGCCGGACTATCGAACACCGGGGAGCTGTTTTTT
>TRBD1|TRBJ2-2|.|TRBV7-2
CASRSDRARAGELFF
TGTGCCAGCAGGTCCGACAGGGCAAGGGCCGGGGAGCTGTTTTTT
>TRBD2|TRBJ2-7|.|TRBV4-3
CASSVRGGSNEQYF
TGCGCCAGCAGTGTGCGGGGAGGGTCCAACGAGCAGTACTTC
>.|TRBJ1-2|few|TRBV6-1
CASSDRWGDGYTF
TGTGCCAGCAGTGACCGCTGGGGGGACGGCTACACCTTC
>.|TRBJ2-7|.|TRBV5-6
CASSLGGPYEQYF
TGTGCCAGCAGCCTGGGGGGGCCCTACGAGCAGTACTTC
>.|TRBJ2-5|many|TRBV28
CASSPPSTGRVPQETQYF
TGTGCCAGCAGTCCCCCCTCCACAGGGCGTGTGCCCCAAGAGACCCAGTACTTC